The 10 T cell receptor beta chains given below trace back to one sample, sequenced in a study of breast tumors, draining lymph nodes, adjacent tissues. Breast cancer patients provided tissue from their axillary draining lymph nodes. From the multiplex PCR reads, TCRdb called clonotypes with MiXCR, one entry per CDR3 protein. Found here are a few hundred thousand distinct CDR3 sequences, less than 45% of them singletons; the top ten hold approximately 3.6%. The sequencing input was axillary lymph node tissue. The receptor source for this set is a female donor with breast cancer. Some clones in this sample may be carry-over from other donors' samples.

This clonotype appeared many times. The J gene is TRBJ1-4, the V gene TRBV29-1; tentatively, D is TRBD1 (5 bases). Germline values: CDR1 SQVTM, CDR2 ANQGSEA. V shed 3 bases and J shed 8 bases, with 13 bases lying between them. The CDR3 sequence is 13 residues long. CDR3 in DNA: TGCAGCGTTGATGAGGGACGTGCCGAAAAACTGTTTTTT. Translating it yields CSVDEGRAEKLFF. Looking up the rest from reference TRBV29-1 and TRBJ1-4 gives the full variable domain: SAVISQKPSRDICQRGTSLTIQCQVDSQVTMMFWYRQQPGQSLTLIATANQGSEATYESGFVIDKFPISRPNLTFSTLTVSNMSPEDSSIYLCSVDEGRAEKLFFGSGTQLSVL.

This clonotype was seen ten or more times. This sequence joins TRBV5-1 and TRBJ2-2; D possibly corresponds to TRBD1 (5 bases). V lost 0 bases and J 6 bases, leaving 12 bases between the germline ends. Germline lookup yields CDR1 SGHRS and CDR2 YFSETQ. The CDR3 sequence is 15 residues long. This chain's CDR3 is CASSLEGQAAGELFF. Written as DNA, the CDR3 is TGCGCCAGCAGCTTGGAGGGGCAGGCGGCCGGGGAGCTGTTTTTT.

The rearrangement joins TRBV24-1 to TRBJ1-6, with no clear D. The CDR3 covers 15 residues. V lost 2 bases and J 9 bases, leaving 13 bases between the germline ends. CDR1 is KGHDR, CDR2 SFDVKD, per germline. CDR3: CATSDSRISTSPLHF. The CDR3 region has the DNA TGTGCCACCAGTGATTCAAGAATTTCCACTTCACCCCTCCACTTT.

This clonotype was recorded at least ten times. The rearrangement joins TRBV7-2 to TRBJ2-3, with 12 positions matching TRBD2. This CDR3 comprises 18 residues. CDR1 and CDR2 (germline): SGHTA, FQGNSA. Trimming cost V 4 bases and J 7 bases; bases outside gene matches: 15. The CDR3 DNA is TGTGCCAGCAGCTCTCGGACTAGCGGGATGATTGTACAGTATACGCAGTATTTT. Amino acid sequence: CASSSRTSGMIVQYTQYF.

This clonotype was detected ten times or more. The chain has TRBV7-2 and TRBJ2-7, with D possibly called TRBD1 or TRBD2 (5 bases each). CDR3 length: 15 residues. The ends were cut back, 3 bases at V and 0 bases at J, with 12 bases in the middle. Germline V gives CDR1 SGHTA, CDR2 FQGNSA. The CDR3 here is CASSLNGASSYEQYF. CDR3 coding DNA: TGTGCCAGCAGCTTGAACGGGGCGAGCTCCTACGAGCAGTACTTC.

This clonotype has just a few counts. The J gene is TRBJ2-5, the V gene TRBV6-6; TRBD2 might be the D (5 bases). The V gene's germline CDR1 is MNHNY and CDR2 SVGAGI (reference sequence). This CDR3 has 15 residues. Trimming took off 4 bases at V and 5 bases at J, with 17 bases between the two ends. The CDR3 sequence is CASSSPAGPRETQYF. The CDR3 DNA reads TGTGCCAGCAGTTCTCCCGCGGGTCCCCGGGAGACCCAGTACTTC.

The chain joins TRBV5-1 to TRBJ2-5; possibly TRBD1 for D (6 bases). This CDR3 has 17 residues. The V gene's germline CDR1 is SGHRS and CDR2 YFSETQ. V lost 0 bases and J 1 base, leaving 16 bases between the germline ends. The CDR3 is CASSLGLDRQLQETQYF. CDR3 DNA: TGCGCCAGCAGCTTGGGGTTGGACAGACAGCTCCAAGAGACCCAGTACTTC.

In its sample, this clonotype was seen many times. The gene calls are TRBV13 and TRBJ1-3, with D perhaps matching TRBD1 (6 bases). The V gene lost 3 bases and the J gene lost 6 bases, with 9 bases spanning the gap. The length of the CDR3 is 13 residues. CDR1 PRHDT and CDR2 FYEKMQ come from the germline V gene (reference sequence). The CDR3 DNA is TGTGCCAGCAGCTTCCGGGGGGCAAACACCATATATTTT. This sequence encodes CASSFRGANTIYF.

This clonotype was detected many times. The chain couples TRBV15 to TRBJ2-3; TRBD2 agrees at 11 bases. V lost 0 bases, J lost 4 bases, and 6 bases stayed unmatched. The CDR3 consists of 17 residues. Germline V CDR1 and CDR2: LNHNV, YYDKDF (reference sequence). The CDR3 sequence is CATSRDSGGAGADTQYF. The CDR3 DNA reads as TGTGCCACCAGCAGAGATAGCGGGGGGGCCGGTGCAGATACGCAGTATTTT.

This clonotype was recorded at least ten times. This chain uses TRBV30 with TRBJ2-7; 12 bases agree with TRBD2. From germline, CDR1 is GTSNPN and CDR2 SVGIG (reference sequence). The CDR3 has 15 amino acids. The J segment lost 3 bases and the V segment lost 3 bases, leaving 6 bases of the junction unmatched. The CDR3 protein is CAWRPTSGSSYEQYF. The CDR3 DNA sequence: TGTGCCTGGAGGCCGACTAGCGGGAGTAGCTACGAGCAGTACTTC.